This entry lists 28 T cell receptor beta chains sequenced from one sample in a study of PD-1 blockade in classical Hodgkin lymphoma. The protocol was immunoSEQ multiplex PCR, while the TCRdb copy is restricted to in-frame clones and leaves out a portion. The data contain about 34,000 clones, 75% to 90% of them singletons. Time point: newly diagnosed, previously untreated cHL patient sample. The CD4+ T cells used were purified from thawed PBMCs through magnetic negative selection. What was sequenced was CD4+ T cells from blood. Source of these receptors: a human donor with classical Hodgkin lymphoma.

The chain is built from TRBV5-1 and TRBJ1-2; D possibly corresponds to TRBD1 (5 bases). Trimming cost V 0 bases and J 8 bases, with 17 bases left between them. The CDR3 covers 15 residues. Germline loops: CDR1 SGHRS, CDR2 YFSETQ. CDR3 DNA sequence: TGCGCCAGCAGCTTGGAACGGCAGGGTTTGAGCGGCTACACCTTC. Translation gives CASSLERQGLSGYTF.

V is TRBV19 and J is TRBJ1-4; D gene uncertain. Trimming shortened V by 7 bases and J by 5 bases, and 11 bases separated the two germline ends. Germline V gene data show CDR1 as LNHDA and CDR2 as SQIVND (reference sequence). This CDR3 has 13 amino acids. The chain's CDR3 is CASKPGGNEKLFF. The CDR3 nucleotides read TGTGCCAGTAAACCAGGCGGGAATGAAAAACTGTTTTTT. Full variable domain (remainder filled in from reference TRBV19 and TRBJ1-4): DGGITQSPKYLFRKEGQNVTLSCEQNLNHDAMYWYRQDPGQGLRLIYYSQIVNDFQKGDIAEGYSVSREKKESFPLTVTSAQKNPTAFYLCASKPGGNEKLFFGSGTQLSVL.

This chain uses TRBV15 with TRBJ1-5; no firm D call. Trimming left V 0 bases short and J 3 bases short, with 9 bases between. CDR1 and CDR2 from the germline V gene are LNHNV and YYDKDF (reference sequence). The CDR3 runs to 15 residues. CDR3 DNA: TGTGCCACCAGCAGAGATCCGGGGTACAATCAGCCCCAGCATTTT. Residues: CATSRDPGYNQPQHF.

J is TRBJ2-5 and V is TRBV5-1, with D unresolved. Germline lookup yields CDR1 SGHRS and CDR2 YFSETQ. The CDR3 runs 13 residues. Trimming shortened V by 3 bases and J by 2 bases, and 8 bases separated the two germline ends. CDR3 in DNA: TGCGCCAGCAGCTCCTTCTATCAAGAGACCCAGTACTTC. This encodes CASSSFYQETQYF.

This sequence joins TRBV7-9 and TRBJ2-7; D might be TRBD1 or TRBD2, each matching 5 bases. The V end was cut by 2 bases, the J end by 11 bases, with 16 bases between. The V gene's germline CDR1 is SEHNR and CDR2 FQNEAQ (reference sequence). This CDR3 comprises 13 residues. The CDR3 region has the DNA TGTGCCAGCAGCTTATTCCCACTGGGACGGGAGTACTTC. Its translation is CASSLFPLGREYF.

V usage is TRBV2 and J usage is TRBJ1-4; possible D gene TRBD1, 5 bases. The CDR3 is 13 amino acids. In germline, CDR1 is SNHLY, CDR2 FYNNEI. Deletions cut 6 bases from V and 6 bases from J, with 11 bases between. The CDR3 sequence is CASSGSRDEKLFF. The CDR3 bases are TGTGCCAGCAGCGGATCCAGGGATGAAAAACTGTTTTTT.

The gene calls are TRBV11-2 and TRBJ1-2; 10 nucleotides line up with TRBD1. Germline V gene lookup returns CDR1 SGHAT and CDR2 FQNNGV. The CDR3 extends over 16 amino acids. Trimming took 1 base from V and 2 from J; bases not matched to a gene: 4. The CDR3 nucleotides are TGTGCCAGCAGCTTAGTGGGGACAGGGGTAAACTATGGCTACACCTTC. This codes for CASSLVGTGVNYGYTF. Full variable domain (outside the CDR3, taken from reference TRBV11-2 and TRBJ1-2): EAGVAQSPRYKIIEKRQSVAFWCNPISGHATLYWYQQILGQGPKLLIQFQNNGVVDDSQLPKDRFSAERLKGVDSTLKIQPAKLEDSAVYLCASSLVGTGVNYGYTFGSGTRLTVV.

The rearrangement links TRBV7-8 to TRBJ2-7; D unclear. The germline V gene has CDR1 SGHVS and CDR2 FQNEAQ. Trimming took off 1 base at V and 3 bases at J, with 10 bases between the two ends. This CDR3 contains 14 residues. The CDR3 DNA follows: TGTGCCAGCAGCTTAGGTCCTCTCCGCTACGAGCAGTACTTC. Amino acids: CASSLGPLRYEQYF.

The rearrangement joins TRBV5-1 to TRBJ2-5, with D possibly matching TRBD1 (6 bases). Germline V gene sequence: CDR1 SGHRS, CDR2 YFSETQ. CDR3 length: 15 residues. V was cut by 0 bases and J by 5 bases, with 14 bases left in between. CDR3 bases: TGCGCCAGCAGCTTGGGAGGAACAGGGCAGGAGACCCAGTACTTC. As protein: CASSLGGTGQETQYF.

The chain employs TRBV9 and TRBJ2-3; 8 positions match TRBD2. Germline V lookup: CDR1 SGDLS, CDR2 YYNGEE. After removal of 2 bases from V and 1 base from J, the junction contained 0 bases not matched to a gene. The CDR3 covers 14 residues. The CDR3 sequence is CASSVSGGTDTQYF. The DNA for the CDR3 is TGTGCCAGCAGCGTTAGCGGGGGCACAGATACGCAGTATTTT.

This clone was detected once. The V gene is TRBV2, the J gene TRBJ2-3; TRBD2 aligns across 7 bases. V shed 3 bases and J 6 bases; nucleotides not matched to a gene: 9. Germline CDR1 SNHLY, CDR2 FYNNEI. The CDR3 consists of 15 residues. CDR3 nucleotides: TGTGCCAGCAGTGATACCGCGGGAGCCTATGATACGCAGTATTTT. The encoded protein is CASSDTAGAYDTQYF.

J is TRBJ2-7 and V is TRBV6-5; no clear D. V was trimmed by 0 bases and J by 1 base, leaving 13 bases between them. Germline V CDR1 and CDR2: MNHEY, SVGAGI. CDR3 length equals 16 residues. CDR3 amino acids: CASSYSARIGSYEQYF. The CDR3 coding sequence is TGTGCCAGCAGTTACTCTGCCAGGATTGGGTCCTACGAGCAGTACTTC.

V and J are TRBV29-1 and TRBJ1-2; TRBD1 agrees at 8 bases. CDR3 length: 13 residues. The junction had 5 bases not matched to a gene; V was cut back by 2 bases and J by 6 bases. CDR1 and CDR2 from the germline V gene are SQVTM and ANQGSEA. The CDR3 is CSVERTGLDGYTF. CDR3 bases: TGCAGCGTTGAAAGGACAGGGTTGGATGGCTACACCTTC.

V and J are TRBV29-1 and TRBJ2-6, with D hard to call. Germline CDR1 and CDR2: SQVTM and ANQGSEA. The CDR3 is 14 residues long. The V end was cut by 0 bases, the J end by 2 bases, with 5 bases between. The CDR3 region has the DNA TGCAGCGTTGAAGATGGGGCTGGGGCCAACGTCCTGACTTTC. Protein product: CSVEDGAGANVLTF.

This chain links TRBV6-6 with TRBJ1-5; 8 bases fit TRBD1. Germline-derived CDR1 and CDR2 are MNHNY and SVGAGI (reference sequence). V was pared by 6 bases and J by 7 bases, with 5 bases of the junction left unmatched. The CDR3 extends over 13 amino acids. The CDR3 here is CASRTGEGQPQHF. The CDR3 DNA is TGTGCCAGCAGGACAGGGGAGGGGCAGCCCCAGCATTTT.

The J gene is TRBJ2-7, the V gene TRBV19; 9 bases agree with TRBD2. CDR1 is LNHDA, CDR2 SQIVND, per germline (reference sequence). J gave up 7 bases and V 5 bases, and 9 bases lay outside the gene matches. The CDR3 spans 14 residues. The CDR3 sequence: CASSLRGRALEQYF. CDR3 nucleotides: TGTGCCAGTAGTTTGCGCGGGAGGGCCTTAGAGCAGTACTTC.

The rearrangement uses TRBV28 and TRBJ2-3, with D possibly being TRBD2 (5 bases). Trimming left V 6 bases short and J 2 bases short, with 18 bases between. CDR1 and CDR2 from the germline V gene are MDHEN and SYDVKM. The CDR3 has 16 amino acids. In DNA form, the CDR3 reads TGTGCCAGCAGCTCCCCGTCGGGGTGGGACACAGATACGCAGTATTTT. Amino acids: CASSSPSGWDTDTQYF. The variable domain in full, with the rest retrieved from reference TRBV28 and TRBJ2-3, is DVKVTQSSRYLVKRTGEKVFLECVQDMDHENMFWYRQDPGLGLRLIYFSYDVKMKEKGDIPEGYSVSREKKERFSLILESASTNQTSMYLCASSSPSGWDTDTQYFGPGTRLTVL.

This clone was picked up one time. J is TRBJ2-2 and V is TRBV5-6; D not resolved. Germline-derived CDR1 and CDR2 are SGHDT and YYEEEE. The CDR3 covers 13 residues. V was shortened by 0 bases and J by 7 bases, with 7 bases between the two germline ends. The CDR3 is CASSLDVGGELFF. CDR3 coding DNA: TGTGCCAGCAGCTTGGATGTGGGCGGGGAGCTGTTTTTT.

CDR3 coding DNA: TGCGCCAGCAGCCCCTTCGGGGGGGTTACAGATACGCAGTATTTT. This encodes CASSPFGGVTDTQYF. This sequence joins TRBV4-1 and TRBJ2-3, with 8 bases that match TRBD2. Germline CDR1 is MGHRA and CDR2 is YSYEKL. V was clipped by 4 bases and J by 3 bases; unmatched bases: 6. The CDR3 length is 15 residues.

The sample holds a few counts of this clone. J is TRBJ1-1 and V is TRBV29-1; possibly TRBD1 for D (5 bases). The CDR3 has 12 amino acids. Germline V gives CDR1 SQVTM, CDR2 ANQGSEA. V was shortened by 4 bases and J by 6 bases, with 12 bases between the two germline ends. This CDR3 is CSVGGEFAEAFF. DNA for the CDR3: TGCAGCGTTGGAGGGGAGTTCGCTGAAGCTTTCTTT.

The V gene is TRBV19, the J gene TRBJ1-2; D is ambiguous. The CDR3 is made up of 13 amino acids. V was trimmed by 4 bases and J by 8 bases, leaving 14 bases between them. Germline V gene data show CDR1 as LNHDA and CDR2 as SQIVND (reference sequence). The CDR3: CASSTDRAGGYTF. The CDR3 DNA reads TGTGCCAGTAGTACCGATCGGGCGGGAGGCTACACCTTC. The complete variable domain, with remaining parts taken from reference TRBV19 and TRBJ1-2, reads DGGITQSPKYLFRKEGQNVTLSCEQNLNHDAMYWYRQDPGQGLRLIYYSQIVNDFQKGDIAEGYSVSREKKESFPLTVTSAQKNPTAFYLCASSTDRAGGYTFGSGTRLTVV.

This chain uses TRBV7-2 with TRBJ2-3; D is possibly TRBD1 or TRBD2 (5 bases each). CDR3 size: 13 residues. CDR1 SGHTA and CDR2 FQGNSA come from the germline V gene. Trimming left V 3 bases short and J 1 base short, with 5 bases between. The CDR3, as DNA: TGTGCCAGCAGCTTGGGGGGCACAGATACGCAGTATTTT. This encodes CASSLGGTDTQYF. The variable domain in full, completed from reference TRBV7-2 and TRBJ2-3, reads GAGVSQSPSNKVTEKGKDVELRCDPISGHTALYWYRQSLGQGLEFLIYFQGNSAPDKSGLPSDRFSAERTGGSVSTLTIQRTQQEDSAVYLCASSLGGTDTQYFGPGTRLTVL.

V gene TRBV7-2 combines with J gene TRBJ2-1, with D hard to call. This CDR3 has 12 residues. Trimming took 6 bases from V and 6 from J, leaving 9 bases between them. Germline values: CDR1 SGHTA, CDR2 FQGNSA. CDR3 sequence: CASRGPTNEQFF. The CDR3 region has the DNA TGTGCCAGCAGGGGCCCGACCAATGAGCAGTTCTTC.

This chain links TRBV6-5 with TRBJ1-4, with no clear D. Trimming removed 4 bases from V and 3 bases from J, with 15 bases in between. Germline V lookup: CDR1 MNHEY, CDR2 SVGAGI. This CDR3 has 16 residues. For the CDR3, the DNA is TGTGCCAGCAGTTCCCCCCGGGAGGGCCCTAATGAAAAACTGTTTTTT. Encoded protein: CASSSPREGPNEKLFF.

V usage is TRBV27 and J usage is TRBJ2-2; perhaps TRBD2 as D (6 bases). Germline V gene lookup returns CDR1 MNHEY and CDR2 SMNVEV (reference sequence). The V end was cut by 1 base, the J end by 6 bases, with 21 bases between. The CDR3 totals 18 residues. CDR3 DNA: TGTGCCAGCAGTTTATATGCGGGGCTAGCCTCTGGGGCCGGGGAGCTGTTTTTT. This gives the protein CASSLYAGLASGAGELFF.

This chain uses TRBV5-4 with TRBJ2-5; TRBD1 might be the D (5 bases). This CDR3 region has 14 residues. Trimming pared 0 bases from V and 9 bases from J, leaving 15 bases between. In germline, CDR1 is SGHNT, CDR2 YYREEE (reference sequence). The CDR3 bases are TGTGCCAGCAGCTTGGGGGTGGATACAGGAGCCCAGTACTTC. Protein sequence: CASSLGVDTGAQYF.

This chain joins TRBV5-1 and TRBJ2-5; 9 nucleotides agree with TRBD2. Per germline, CDR1 SGHRS and CDR2 YFSETQ. Germline trimming cut 3 bases from V and 4 bases from J; bases unmatched to any gene: 10. The CDR3 loop spans 16 amino acids. The CDR3: CASSSRLAAGRETQYF. The CDR3 nucleotides read TGCGCCAGCAGCTCAAGACTAGCGGCCGGGAGAGAGACCCAGTACTTC.

The gene calls are TRBV2 and TRBJ1-2, with 7 bases identical to TRBD1. This CDR3 is built from 12 residues. Germline V gene sequence: CDR1 SNHLY, CDR2 FYNNEI. The trim removed 7 bases at V and 6 bases at J, leaving 5 bases unmatched. CDR3 bases: TGTGCCAGCACCTACAGGGGAAATGGCTACACCTTC. Protein product: CASTYRGNGYTF.